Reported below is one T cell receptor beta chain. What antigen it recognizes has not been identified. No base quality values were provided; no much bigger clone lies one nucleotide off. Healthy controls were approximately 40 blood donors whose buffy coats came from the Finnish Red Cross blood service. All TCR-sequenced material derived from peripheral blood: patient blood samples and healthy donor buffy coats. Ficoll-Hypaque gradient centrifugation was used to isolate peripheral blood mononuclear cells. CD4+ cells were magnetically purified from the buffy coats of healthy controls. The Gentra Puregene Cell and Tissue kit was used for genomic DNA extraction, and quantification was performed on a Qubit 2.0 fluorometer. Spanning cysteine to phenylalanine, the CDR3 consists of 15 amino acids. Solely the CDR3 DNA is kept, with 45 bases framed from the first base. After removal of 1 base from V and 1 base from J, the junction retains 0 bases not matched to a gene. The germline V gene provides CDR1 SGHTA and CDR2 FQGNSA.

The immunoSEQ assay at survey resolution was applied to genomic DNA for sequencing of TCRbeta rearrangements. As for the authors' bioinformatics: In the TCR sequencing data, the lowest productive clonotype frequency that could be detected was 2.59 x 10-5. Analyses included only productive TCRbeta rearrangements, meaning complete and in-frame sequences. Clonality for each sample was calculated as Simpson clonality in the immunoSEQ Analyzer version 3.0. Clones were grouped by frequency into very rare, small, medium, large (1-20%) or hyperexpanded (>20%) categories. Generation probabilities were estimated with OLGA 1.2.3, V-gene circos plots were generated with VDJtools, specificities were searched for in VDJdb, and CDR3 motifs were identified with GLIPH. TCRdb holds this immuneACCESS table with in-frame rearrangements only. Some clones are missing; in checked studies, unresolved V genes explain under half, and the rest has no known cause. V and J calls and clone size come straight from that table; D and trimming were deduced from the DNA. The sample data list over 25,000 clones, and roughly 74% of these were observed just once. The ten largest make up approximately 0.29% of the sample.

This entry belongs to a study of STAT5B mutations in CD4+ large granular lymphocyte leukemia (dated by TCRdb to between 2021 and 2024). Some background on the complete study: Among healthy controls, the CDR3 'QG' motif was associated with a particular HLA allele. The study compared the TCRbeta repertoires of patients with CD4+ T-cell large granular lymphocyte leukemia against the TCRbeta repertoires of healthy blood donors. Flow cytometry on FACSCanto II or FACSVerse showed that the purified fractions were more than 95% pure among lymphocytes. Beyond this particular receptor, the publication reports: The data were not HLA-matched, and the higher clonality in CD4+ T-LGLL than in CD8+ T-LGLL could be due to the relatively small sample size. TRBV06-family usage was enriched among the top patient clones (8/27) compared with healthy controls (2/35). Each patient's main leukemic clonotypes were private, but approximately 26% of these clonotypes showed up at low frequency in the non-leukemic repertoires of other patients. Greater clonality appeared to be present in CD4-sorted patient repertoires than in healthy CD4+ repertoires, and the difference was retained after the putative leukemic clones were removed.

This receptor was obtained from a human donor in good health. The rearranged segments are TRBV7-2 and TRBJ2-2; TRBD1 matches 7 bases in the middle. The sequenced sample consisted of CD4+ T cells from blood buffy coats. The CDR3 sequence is CASSLDRGNTGELFF. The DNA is TGTGCCAGCAGCTTAGACAGGGGGAACACCGGGGAGCTGTTTTTT.